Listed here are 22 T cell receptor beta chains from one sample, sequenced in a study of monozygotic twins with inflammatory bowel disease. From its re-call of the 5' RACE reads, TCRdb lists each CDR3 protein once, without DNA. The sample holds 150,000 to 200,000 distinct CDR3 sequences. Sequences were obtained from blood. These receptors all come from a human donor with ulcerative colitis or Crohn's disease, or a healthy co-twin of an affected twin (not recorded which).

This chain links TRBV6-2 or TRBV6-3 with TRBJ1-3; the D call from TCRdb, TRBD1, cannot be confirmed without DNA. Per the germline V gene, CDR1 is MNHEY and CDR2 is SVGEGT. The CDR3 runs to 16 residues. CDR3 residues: CASSYRSPRAGNTIYF.

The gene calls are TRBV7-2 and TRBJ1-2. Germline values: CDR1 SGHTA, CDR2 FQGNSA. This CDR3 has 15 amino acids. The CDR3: CASSLDKGLRTGYTF.

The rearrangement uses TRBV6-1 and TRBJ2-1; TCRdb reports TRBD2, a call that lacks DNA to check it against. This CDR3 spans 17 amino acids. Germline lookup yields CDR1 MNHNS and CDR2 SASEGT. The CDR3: CASSEGWGLAINNEQFF.

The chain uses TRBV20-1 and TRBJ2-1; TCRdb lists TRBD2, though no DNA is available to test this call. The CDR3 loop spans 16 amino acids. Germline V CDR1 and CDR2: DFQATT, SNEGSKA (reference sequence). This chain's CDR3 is CSARGAGGNNYNEQFF.

This CDR3 is CASSPGINSPLHF. This chain uses TRBV6-5 with TRBJ1-6; TCRdb proposes TRBD1, but this gene call is untestable without DNA. Looked up from germline, CDR1 is MNHEY and CDR2 is SVGAGI. The CDR3 totals 13 residues.

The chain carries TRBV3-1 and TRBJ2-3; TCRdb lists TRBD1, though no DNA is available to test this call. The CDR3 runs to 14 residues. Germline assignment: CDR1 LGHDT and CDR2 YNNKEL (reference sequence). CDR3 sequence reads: CASSQGPLSDTQYF.

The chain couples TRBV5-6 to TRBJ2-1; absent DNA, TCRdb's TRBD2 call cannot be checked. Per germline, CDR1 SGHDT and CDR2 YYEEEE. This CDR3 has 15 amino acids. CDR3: CASSGTSGRAGLVFF.

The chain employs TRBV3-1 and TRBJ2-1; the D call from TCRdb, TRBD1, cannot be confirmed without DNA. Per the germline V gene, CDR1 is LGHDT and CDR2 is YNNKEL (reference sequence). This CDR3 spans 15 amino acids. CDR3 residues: CASSRQAYSYNEQFF.

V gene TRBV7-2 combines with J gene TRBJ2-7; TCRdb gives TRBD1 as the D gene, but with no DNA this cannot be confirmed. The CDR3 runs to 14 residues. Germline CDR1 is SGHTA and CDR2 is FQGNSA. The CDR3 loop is CASSLGQAAYEQYF.

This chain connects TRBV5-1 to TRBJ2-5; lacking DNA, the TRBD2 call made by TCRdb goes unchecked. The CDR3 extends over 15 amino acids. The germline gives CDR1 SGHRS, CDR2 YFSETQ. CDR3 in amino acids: CASSPGLKLQETQYF.

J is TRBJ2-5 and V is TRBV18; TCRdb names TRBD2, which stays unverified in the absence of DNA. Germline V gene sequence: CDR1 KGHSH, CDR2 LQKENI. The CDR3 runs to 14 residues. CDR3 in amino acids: CASSHGLLQETQYF.

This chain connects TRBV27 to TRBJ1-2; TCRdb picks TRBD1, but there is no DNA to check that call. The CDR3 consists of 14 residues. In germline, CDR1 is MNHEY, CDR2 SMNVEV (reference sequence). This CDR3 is CASSLDRGAYGYTF.

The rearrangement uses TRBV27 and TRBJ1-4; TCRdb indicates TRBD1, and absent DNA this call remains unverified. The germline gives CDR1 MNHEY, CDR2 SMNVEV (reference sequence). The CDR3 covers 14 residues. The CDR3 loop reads CASSPGTFNLQLFF.

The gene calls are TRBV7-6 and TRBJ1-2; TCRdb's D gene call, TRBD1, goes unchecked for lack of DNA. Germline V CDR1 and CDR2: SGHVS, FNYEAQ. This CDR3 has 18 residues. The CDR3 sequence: CASSPLGTGILSNYGYTF. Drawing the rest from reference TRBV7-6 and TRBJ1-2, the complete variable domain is GAGVSQSPRYKVTKRGQDVALRCDPISGHVSLYWYRQALGQGPEFLTYFNYEAQQDKSGLPNDRFSAERPEGSISTLTIQRTEQRDSAMYRCASSPLGTGILSNYGYTFGSGTRLTVV.

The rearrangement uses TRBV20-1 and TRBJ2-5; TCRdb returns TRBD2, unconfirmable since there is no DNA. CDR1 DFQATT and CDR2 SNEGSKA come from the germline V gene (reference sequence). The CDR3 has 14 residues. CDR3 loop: CSAPGTWREETQYF.

CDR3 residues: CSAISGHLSYEQYF. J is TRBJ2-7 and V is TRBV20-1; TCRdb's D gene call, TRBD1, goes unchecked for lack of DNA. CDR1 and CDR2 from the germline V gene are DFQATT and SNEGSKA (reference sequence). The CDR3 length is 14 residues.

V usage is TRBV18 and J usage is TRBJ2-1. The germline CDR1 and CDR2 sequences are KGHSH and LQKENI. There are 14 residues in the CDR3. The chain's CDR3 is CASSPLSSYNEQFF.

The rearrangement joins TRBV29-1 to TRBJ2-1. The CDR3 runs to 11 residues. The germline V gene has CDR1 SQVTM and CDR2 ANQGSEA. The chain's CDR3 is CGGRSYNEQFF.

CDR3 sequence reads: CSAIPNGRIYNEQFF. The chain uses TRBV20-1 and TRBJ2-1; TCRdb calls TRBD2, which cannot be checked without DNA. CDR3 length: 15 amino acids. Germline V CDR1 and CDR2: DFQATT, SNEGSKA (reference sequence).

CDR3 sequence reads: CASSISSGSSPYEQYF. The chain uses TRBV19 and TRBJ2-7. Germline V gives CDR1 LNHDA, CDR2 SQIVND (reference sequence). CDR3 length: 16 amino acids.

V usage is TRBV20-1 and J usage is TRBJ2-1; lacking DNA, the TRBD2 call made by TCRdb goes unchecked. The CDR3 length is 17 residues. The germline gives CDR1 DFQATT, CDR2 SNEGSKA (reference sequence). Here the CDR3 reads CSATWTSGRTGYNEQFF.

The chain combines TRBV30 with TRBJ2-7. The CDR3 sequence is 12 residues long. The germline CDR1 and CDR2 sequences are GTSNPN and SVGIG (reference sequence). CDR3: CAWRKGPYEQYF.